The clone carrying this T cell receptor (beta chain) was detected a few times. The germline V gene has CDR1 KGHDR and CDR2 SFDVKD. Trimming shortened V by 9 bases and J by 6 bases, and 14 bases separated the two germline ends. The CDR3 is 13 amino acids. The sample belongs to a study of T cells after yellow fever vaccination. TCRdb re-called the 5' RACE reads with MiXCR, one entry per CDR3 protein. This sample has about 350,000 distinct CDR3 sequences, with roughly 12% found just once. V is TRBV24-1 and J is TRBJ2-1; D call uncertain. The TCR was taken from a man aged 18 to 29 who received the YFV17D yellow fever vaccine. This specimen consisted of PBMCs, obtained on the day of the first yellow fever vaccination. The CDR3 region has the DNA TGTGCCACCGGCCGGCCGTCCGTCAATGAGCAGTTCTTC. This sequence encodes CATGRPSVNEQFF.